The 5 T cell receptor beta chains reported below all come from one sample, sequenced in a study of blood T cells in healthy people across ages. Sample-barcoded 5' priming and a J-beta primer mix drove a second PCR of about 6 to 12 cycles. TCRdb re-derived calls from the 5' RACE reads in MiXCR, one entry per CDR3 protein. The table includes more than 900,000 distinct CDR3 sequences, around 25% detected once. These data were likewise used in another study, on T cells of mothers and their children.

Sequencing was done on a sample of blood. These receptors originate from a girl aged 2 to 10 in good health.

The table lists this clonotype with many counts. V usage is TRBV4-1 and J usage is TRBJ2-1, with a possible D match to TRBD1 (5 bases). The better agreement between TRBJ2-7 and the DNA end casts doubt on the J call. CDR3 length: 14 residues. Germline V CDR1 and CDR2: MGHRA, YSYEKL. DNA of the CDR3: TGCGCCAGCAGCCAAGAGTCGACAGTCTACGAGCAGTACTTC. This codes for CASSQESTVYEQYF.

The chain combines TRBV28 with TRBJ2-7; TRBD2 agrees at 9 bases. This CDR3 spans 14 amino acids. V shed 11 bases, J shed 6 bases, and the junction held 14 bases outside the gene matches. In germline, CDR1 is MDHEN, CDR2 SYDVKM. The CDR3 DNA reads TGTGCCTCCTTGGGGCTAGCGGGAATAGGCGAGCAGTACTTC. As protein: CASLGLAGIGEQYF.

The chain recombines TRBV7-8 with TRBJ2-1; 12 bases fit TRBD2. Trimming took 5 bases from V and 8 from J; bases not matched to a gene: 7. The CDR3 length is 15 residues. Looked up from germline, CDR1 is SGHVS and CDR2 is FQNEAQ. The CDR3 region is CASSVTSGSFDEQFF. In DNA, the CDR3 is TGTGCCAGCAGCGTGACTAGCGGGAGTTTCGATGAGCAGTTCTTC.

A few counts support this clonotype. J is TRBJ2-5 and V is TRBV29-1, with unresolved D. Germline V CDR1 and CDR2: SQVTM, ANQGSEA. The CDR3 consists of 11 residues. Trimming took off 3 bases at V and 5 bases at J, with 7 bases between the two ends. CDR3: CSVDWGETQYF. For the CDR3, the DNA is TGCAGCGTTGATTGGGGTGAGACCCAGTACTTC.

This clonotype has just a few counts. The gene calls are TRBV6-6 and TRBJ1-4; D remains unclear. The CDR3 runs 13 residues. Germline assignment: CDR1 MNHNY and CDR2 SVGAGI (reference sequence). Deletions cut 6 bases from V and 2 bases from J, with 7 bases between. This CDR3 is CASRNETNEKLFF. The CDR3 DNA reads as TGTGCCAGCAGAAACGAGACTAATGAAAAACTGTTTTTT.